This T cell receptor beta chain was recorded in a study of T cell responses to AZD1222 COVID-19 vaccine. The method was immunoSEQ multiplex PCR; TCRdb's version includes in-frame clones alone and lacks a portion of them. The repertoire consists of 140,000 or so clones, with about 91% occurring once and the leading ten covering 1.5% to 2%. The germline CDR1 and CDR2 sequences are SGHTA and FQGNSA. This CDR3 region has 14 residues. Trimming took off 4 bases at V and 1 base at J, with 10 bases between the two ends. This clonotype was obtained from an adult in good health. The V gene is TRBV7-2, the J gene TRBJ2-5; the D is unclear. Sequences were derived from peripheral blood, sampled on day 0 of AZD1222 vaccination. CDR3 in DNA: TGTGCCAGCAGCTCCCAGCCGGTCCAAGAGACCCAGTACTTC. This translates into CASSSQPVQETQYF.